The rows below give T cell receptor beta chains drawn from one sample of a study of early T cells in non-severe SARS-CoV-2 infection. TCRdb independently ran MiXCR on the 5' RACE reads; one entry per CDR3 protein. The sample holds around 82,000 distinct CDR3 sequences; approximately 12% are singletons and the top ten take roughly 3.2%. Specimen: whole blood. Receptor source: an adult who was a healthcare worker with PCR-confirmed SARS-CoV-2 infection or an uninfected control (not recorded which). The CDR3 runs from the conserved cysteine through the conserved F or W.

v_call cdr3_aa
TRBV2 CASTGLADKYNTGELFF
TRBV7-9 CASSPDSHEQYF
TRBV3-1 CASSPFRVADNIDTQYF
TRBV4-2 CASSLRRGGEETYEQYF
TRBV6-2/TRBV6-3 CASSYRSGTGNTGELFF
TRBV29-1 CSVEPTAGDSSYEQYF
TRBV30 CAWSPGVLQPQHF
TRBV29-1 CSVGGQGNEQYF
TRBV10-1 CASSHTGGSLGTDTQYF
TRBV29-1 CSVEQSGAYFYNEQFF
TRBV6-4 CASSDLAGLAYNEQFF
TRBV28 CASRKTGYEQYF
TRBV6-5 CASSVDRGNSPLHF
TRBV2 CASSLTGGTGELFF
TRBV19 CASSPDWYNEQFF
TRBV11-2 CASSLVIRGDTEAFF
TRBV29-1 CSYRDRFQETQYF
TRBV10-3 CAISESDRGYYEQYF
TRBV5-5 CASSLGGLAGVREQFF
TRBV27 CASSLAGTGEQFF
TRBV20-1 CRVGRGYNEQFF
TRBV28 CASRPDRVNEQYF
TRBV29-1 CSVLAGSDTQYF
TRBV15 CATSRAVSVNTEAFF
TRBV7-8 CASGFSPSLYEQFF
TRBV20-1 CSARDSHQFF
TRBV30 CAWRAGQAEQFF
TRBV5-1 CASSSRPRDRVDEQYF
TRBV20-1 CSARDRASGSPLHF
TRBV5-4 CASGRTGPETQYF
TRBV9 CASSVSVYPSYNEQFF
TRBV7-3 CASSVQQGVGGYTF
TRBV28 CASSPHGGVGQETQYF
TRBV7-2 CASSLGTLTGELFF